Following are 19 T cell receptor beta chains from one sample sequenced in a study of shared clonotypes between healthy human individuals. Method: immunoSEQ multiplex PCR; TCRdb's copy keeps in-frame clones and lacks some. The sample lists more than 900,000 clones, around 78% occurring once. The specimen sequenced was memory CD4+ T cells from PBMCs. Indicated subset: CD45RA-negative fraction. All receptors derive from a man aged 18 to 29 in good health. Some clones in this sample may be carry-over from other donors' samples.

The chain has TRBV28 and TRBJ2-1; D uncertain. In germline, CDR1 is MDHEN, CDR2 SYDVKM. The CDR3 is made up of 13 amino acids. Trimming pared 5 bases from V and 9 bases from J, leaving 14 bases between. CDR3 nucleotide sequence: TGTGCCAGCAGTCAGACCAGTAACGGTGAGCAGTTCTTC. The encoded protein is CASSQTSNGEQFF.

The chain uses TRBV4-1 and TRBJ1-2; D perhaps matches TRBD1 (6 bases). Trimming cost V 4 bases and J 4 bases, with 19 bases left between them. This CDR3 has 16 amino acids. Per the germline V gene, CDR1 is MGHRA and CDR2 is YSYEKL. Here the CDR3 reads CASSRERGARGYGYTF. The CDR3 bases are TGCGCCAGCAGCCGAGAACGGGGGGCGCGGGGCTATGGCTACACCTTC.

J is TRBJ2-6 and V is TRBV19; 7 positions match TRBD1. Germline V gene data show CDR1 as LNHDA and CDR2 as SQIVND (reference sequence). The CDR3 extends over 17 amino acids. The junction had 10 bases not matched to a gene; V was cut back by 3 bases and J by 5 bases. The CDR3 sequence: CASSIQPGQARANVLTF. The CDR3 DNA reads as TGTGCCAGTAGTATTCAACCAGGACAGGCTCGGGCCAACGTCCTGACTTTC.

The chain links TRBV29-1 to TRBJ1-1; D is undetermined. Between the trimmed V and J ends, which lost 1 base and 4 bases, there was a span of 16 bases. From germline, CDR1 is SQVTM and CDR2 ANQGSEA. The CDR3 spans 15 residues. CDR3 sequence (DNA): TGCAGCGTTGAAGGGGAGTTTACGGTCGGCACTGAAGCTTTCTTT. Translated, it gives CSVEGEFTVGTEAFF.

This clone was seen just once. The rearrangement joins TRBV27 to TRBJ2-1, with 8 bases that match TRBD2. Germline V lookup: CDR1 MNHEY, CDR2 SMNVEV (reference sequence). This CDR3 region has 14 residues. V lost 9 bases to trimming and J lost 13 bases; unmatched junction nucleotides: 17. CDR3 bases: TGTGCCAGTTCCCCCGCTTTACGACTAGCGAAACAGTTCTTC. It is translated as CASSPALRLAKQFF.

In the case of this clone: This clone may be a read error of a much larger clone one base away. V and J are TRBV20-1 and TRBJ2-7; a weak D match, TRBD1 (6 bases). The CDR3 has 11 amino acids. Germline-derived CDR1 and CDR2 are DFQATT and SNEGSKA (reference sequence). The CDR3 coding sequence is TGCAGTGCTGATACAGGGCGCGAGCAGCACTTC. It specifies CSADTGREQHF.

The chain combines TRBV11-3 with TRBJ2-1, with D tentatively TRBD2 (5 bases). Between the trimmed V and J ends, which lost 5 bases and 4 bases, there was a span of 24 bases. Germline V lookup: CDR1 SGHNT, CDR2 YENEEA. The CDR3 runs 18 residues. The CDR3 DNA sequence: TGTGCCAGCAGCCCGACCCGGTGGAGGCAGGCGACGTACAATGAGCAGTTCTTC. It specifies CASSPTRWRQATYNEQFF.

The J gene is TRBJ2-1, the V gene TRBV20-1, with 12 bases lining up with TRBD1. V was pared by 5 bases and J by 16 bases, with 3 bases of the junction left unmatched. The germline V gene encodes CDR1 DFQATT and CDR2 SNEGSKA (reference sequence). The CDR3 spans 10 residues. The DNA of the CDR3 is TGCAGTGCTTGGGACAGGGGGCACTTCTTC. It specifies CSAWDRGHFF.

The V gene is TRBV30, the J gene TRBJ2-3; TRBD2 agrees at 12 bases. Trimming took 0 bases from V and 3 from J; bases not matched to a gene: 1. Germline values: CDR1 GTSNPN, CDR2 SVGIG (reference sequence). The CDR3 is 15 amino acids. The CDR3 nucleotides are TGTGCCTGGAGTGTACTAGCGGGAGGTACAGATACGCAGTATTTT. Its translation is CAWSVLAGGTDTQYF.

Concerning this clone itself: This specimen includes other DNA sequences encoding the same CDR3. V usage is TRBV4-3 and J usage is TRBJ2-5, with D possibly matching TRBD1 (6 bases). CDR3 length: 13 residues. Germline values: CDR1 LGHNA, CDR2 YSLEER. V was clipped by 0 bases and J by 4 bases, with 6 bases between them. The CDR3 DNA reads as TGCGCCAGCAGCCAAGACAGGGGAGAGACCCAGTACTTC. Protein: CASSQDRGETQYF.

A remark on this clone: This sample includes further DNA sequences coding for the same CDR3. The chain carries TRBV9 and TRBJ2-1; D perhaps matches TRBD1 (6 bases). This CDR3 is 15 amino acids long. Trimming shortened V by 3 bases and J by 0 bases, and 10 bases separated the two germline ends. Per the germline V gene, CDR1 is SGDLS and CDR2 is YYNGEE. CDR3 protein: CASSATGISYNEQFF. The CDR3 DNA reads TGTGCCAGCAGCGCGACAGGAATCTCCTACAATGAGCAGTTCTTC.

The chain is built from TRBV9 and TRBJ1-3, with D unclear. The CDR3 totals 17 residues. V was pared by 0 bases and J by 0 bases, with 13 bases between. Germline lookup yields CDR1 SGDLS and CDR2 YYNGEE. For the CDR3, the DNA is TGTGCCAGCAGCGTAGTGGGCACTTCTAGCTCTGGAAACACCATATATTTT. Translation: CASSVVGTSSSGNTIYF.

V usage is TRBV9 and J usage is TRBJ2-3; a possible D gene is TRBD2 (6 bases). V was shortened by 0 bases and J by 4 bases, with 18 bases between the two germline ends. Per germline, CDR1 SGDLS and CDR2 YYNGEE. This CDR3 is 17 amino acids long. The CDR3 is CASSVGIGGSRADTQYF. The DNA for the CDR3 is TGTGCCAGCAGCGTAGGAATCGGGGGTTCGCGGGCAGATACGCAGTATTTT.

Comment on this clone: This sample includes further DNA sequences coding for the same CDR3. The chain uses TRBV6-5 and TRBJ2-7, with 7 nucleotides matching TRBD1. CDR3 size: 13 residues. With V trimmed by 5 bases and J by 2 bases, 3 bases remained unmatched. Germline values: CDR1 MNHEY, CDR2 SVGAGI. The CDR3 DNA is TGTGCCAGCAGTAGGACAGGCCCCTACGAGCAGTACTTC. Translation: CASSRTGPYEQYF.

This sequence joins TRBV4-3 and TRBJ2-2; D assignment may be TRBD1 or TRBD2 (5 bases each). CDR3 length equals 17 residues. CDR1 is LGHNA, CDR2 YSLEER, per germline. Deletions cut 0 bases from V and 0 bases from J, with 11 bases between. This chain's CDR3 is CASSQEGRGSNTGELFF. DNA of the CDR3: TGCGCCAGCAGCCAAGAGGGACGCGGCTCGAACACCGGGGAGCTGTTTTTT.

This clone was recorded a few times. The chain carries TRBV28 and TRBJ1-1; 7 bases agree with TRBD1. In germline, CDR1 is MDHEN, CDR2 SYDVKM. The CDR3 has 15 amino acids. The J segment lost 1 base and the V segment lost 3 bases, leaving 5 bases of the junction unmatched. The DNA for the CDR3 is TGTGCCAGCAGTTTGGAAGGGACAGAGAACACTGAAGCTTTCTTT. This gives the protein CASSLEGTENTEAFF.

As for this clone: A much larger clone differs by one base, so this may be a read error. The rearrangement links TRBV30 to TRBJ1-1; possibly TRBD1 for D (5 bases). The CDR3 runs 12 residues. Per the germline V gene, CDR1 is GTSNPN and CDR2 is SVGIG (reference sequence). Here the CDR3 DNA reads TGTGCCTGGGGAGCGGGGCCCACTGGAGCTTTCTTT. It translates to CAWGAGPTGAFF.

The rearrangement links TRBV7-6 to TRBJ1-1, with a tentative D call TRBD1 (6 bases). The germline V and J ends were trimmed by 4 bases and 1 base, with 10 bases remaining between them. The CDR3 consists of 14 residues. The germline gives CDR1 SGHVS, CDR2 FNYEAQ. CDR3 loop: CASSSRTANTEAFF. The CDR3, as DNA: TGTGCCAGCAGCTCCCGGACAGCGAACACTGAAGCTTTCTTT.

This clone has a single count. The V and J genes are TRBV7-2 and TRBJ2-7; 13 bases are shared with TRBD2. After removal of 5 bases from V and 6 bases from J, the junction contained 4 bases not matched to a gene. The CDR3 totals 14 residues. Germline CDR1 reads SGHTA; CDR2 reads FQGNSA. The CDR3 protein is CASSRTSGRFEQYF. In DNA, the CDR3 is TGTGCCAGCAGCCGGACTAGCGGGAGATTCGAGCAGTACTTC.